Reported below is one T cell receptor (beta chain). The antigen is undetermined. The data derive from a study of breast tumors, draining lymph nodes, adjacent tissues. The study's findings and limits: Tumor T cell lymph node origin was a supported hypothesis, not proven. Most tumor T cells seemingly derive from lymph node, then expand in tumor. Tumors had less TCR diversity than lymph nodes, more than nontumor tissue.

TCRdb re-analysed the multiplex PCR reads in MiXCR, keeping a single row per CDR3 protein. The top ten clones hold approximately 4.5% of a sample with 150,000 to 200,000 distinct CDR3 sequences, approximately 31% of them seen once. The J segment lost 7 bases and the V segment lost 8 bases, leaving 5 bases of the junction unmatched. The CDR3 spans 13 residues. The lymph nodes were axillary draining lymph nodes from breast cancer patients. The genes are TRBV12-3 or TRBV12-4 and TRBJ2-7, with 13 bases that match TRBD2. The source material was axillary lymph node tissue. The sequence came from a female donor with breast cancer. Some clones in this sample may be carry-over from other donors' samples. The CDR3 DNA is TGTGCCAGCGGACTAGCGGGAGCGCATGAGCAGTACTTC. This sequence encodes CASGLAGAHEQYF.